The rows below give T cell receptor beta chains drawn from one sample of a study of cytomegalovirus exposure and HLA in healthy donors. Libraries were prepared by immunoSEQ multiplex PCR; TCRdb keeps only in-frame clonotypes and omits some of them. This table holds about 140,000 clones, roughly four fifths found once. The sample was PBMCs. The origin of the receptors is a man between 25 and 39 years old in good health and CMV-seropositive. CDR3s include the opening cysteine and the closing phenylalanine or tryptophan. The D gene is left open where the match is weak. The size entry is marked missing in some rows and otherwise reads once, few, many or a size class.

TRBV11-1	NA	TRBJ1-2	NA	CASSPPGGDYGYTF	TGTGCCAGCAGCCCGCCGGGCGGGGACTATGGCTACACCTTC
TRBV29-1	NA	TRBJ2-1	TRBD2	CSVVLAGVRNEQFF	TGCAGCGTGGTTCTAGCGGGAGTACGTAATGAGCAGTTCTTC
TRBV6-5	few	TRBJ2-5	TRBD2	CASAIAGVGETQYF	TGTGCCAGCGCCATAGCGGGAGTAGGAGAGACCCAGTACTTC
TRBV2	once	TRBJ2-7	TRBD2	CASTSGPTSYEQYF	TGTGCCAGCACTAGCGGGCCTACTTCCTACGAGCAGTACTTC
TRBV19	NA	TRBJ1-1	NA	CASSFWGREEEAFF	TGTGCCAGTAGCTTCTGGGGAAGGGAGGAAGAAGCTTTCTTT
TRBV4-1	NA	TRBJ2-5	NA	CASSPLQGRQETQYF	TGCGCCAGCAGCCCGCTCCAGGGAAGGCAAGAGACCCAGTACTTC
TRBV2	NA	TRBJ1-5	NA	CASNAPGDQPQHF	TGTGCCAGCAATGCCCCGGGGGATCAGCCCCAGCATTTT
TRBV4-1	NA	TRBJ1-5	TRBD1	CASSQGTGGYQPQHF	TGCGCCAGCAGCCAAGGGACAGGGGGCTATCAGCCCCAGCATTTT
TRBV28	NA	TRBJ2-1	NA	CASSQVNEQFF	TGTGCCAGCAGCCAGGTCAATGAGCAGTTCTTC
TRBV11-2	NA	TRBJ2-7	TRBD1	CASSLTGGTYEQYF	TGTGCCAGCAGCTTAACAGGGGGCACTTACGAGCAGTACTTC
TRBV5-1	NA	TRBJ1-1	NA	CASSLATPKPGQLNTEAFF	TGCGCCAGCAGCTTGGCCACACCTAAACCTGGACAGCTCAACACTGAAGCTTTCTTT
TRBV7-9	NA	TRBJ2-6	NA	CASSLYRAGANVLTF	TGTGCCAGCAGCTTATACAGGGCCGGGGCCAACGTCCTGACTTTC
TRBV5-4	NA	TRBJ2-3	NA	CASSLGGVMTDTQYF	TGTGCCAGCAGCTTGGGGGGCGTAATGACAGATACGCAGTATTTT
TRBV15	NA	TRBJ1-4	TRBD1	CATSSRTGTNEKLFF	TGTGCCACCAGCAGCCGGACAGGGACTAATGAAAAACTGTTTTTT
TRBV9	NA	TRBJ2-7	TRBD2	CASSVGREGWYEQYF	TGTGCCAGCAGCGTGGGACGGGAGGGCTGGTACGAGCAGTACTTC
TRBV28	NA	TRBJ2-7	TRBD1	CASSPGGRTSYEQYF	TGTGCCAGCAGTCCAGGGGGACGGACCTCCTACGAGCAGTACTTC
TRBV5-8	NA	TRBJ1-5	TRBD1	CASSFRQGSNQPQHF	TGTGCCAGCAGCTTTAGACAGGGAAGCAATCAGCCCCAGCATTTT
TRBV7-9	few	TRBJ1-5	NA	CASSSGSNQPQHF	TGTGCCAGCTCCAGCGGGTCGAATCAGCCCCAGCATTTT
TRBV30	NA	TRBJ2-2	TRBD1	CAWSGGQGATTGELFF	TGTGCCTGGAGTGGGGGACAGGGGGCCACCACCGGGGAGCTGTTTTTT
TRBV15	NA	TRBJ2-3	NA	CATSRVQGPDTQYF	TGTGCCACCAGCAGAGTACAGGGCCCAGATACGCAGTATTTT
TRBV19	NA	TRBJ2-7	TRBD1	CASSITGQGYEQYF	TGTGCCAGTAGTATTACGGGACAGGGCTACGAGCAGTACTTC
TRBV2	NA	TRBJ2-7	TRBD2	CASSDWEGYEQYF	TGTGCCAGCAGTGACTGGGAGGGCTACGAGCAGTACTTC
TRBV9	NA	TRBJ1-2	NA	CASSVGGDSSYYGYTF	TGTGCCAGCAGCGTAGGAGGTGACAGCTCATACTATGGCTACACCTTC
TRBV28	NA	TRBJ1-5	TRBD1	CASRTGANPPQHF	TGTGCCAGCAGGACAGGGGCCAATCCGCCCCAGCATTTT
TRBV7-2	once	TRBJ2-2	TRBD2	CASSFMTSGSLGELFF	TGTGCCAGCAGCTTTATGACTAGCGGGAGTCTCGGGGAGCTGTTTTTT
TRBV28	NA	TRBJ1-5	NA	CASSSHYSNQPQHF	TGTGCCAGCAGCAGTCATTATAGCAATCAGCCCCAGCATTTT
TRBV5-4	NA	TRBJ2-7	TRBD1	CASSYGQGNIREQYF	TGTGCCAGCAGCTACGGACAGGGCAACATTAGGGAGCAGTACTTC
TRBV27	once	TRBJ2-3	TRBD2	CASSSEREDVGTQYF	TGTGCCAGCAGTTCCGAGCGGGAGGATGTGGGTACGCAGTATTTT
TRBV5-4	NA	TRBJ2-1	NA	CASSSGGSYNEQFF	TGTGCCAGCAGTTCCGGGGGCTCCTACAATGAGCAGTTCTTC
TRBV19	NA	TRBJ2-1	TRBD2	CASTGTSLYNEQFF	TGTGCCAGTACCGGGACTAGCCTCTACAATGAGCAGTTCTTC
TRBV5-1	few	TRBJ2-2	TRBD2	CASSLFKRGGWDTGELFF	TGCGCCAGCAGCTTATTCAAGCGGGGGGGCTGGGACACCGGGGAGCTGTTTTTT
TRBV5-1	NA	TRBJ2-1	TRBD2	CASIPFLAGEGHEQFF	TGCGCCAGCATCCCCTTTCTAGCGGGAGAGGGCCATGAGCAGTTCTTC
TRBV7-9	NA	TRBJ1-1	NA	CASSLVGWGPGEAFF	TGTGCCAGCAGCTTAGTGGGTTGGGGGCCGGGGGAAGCTTTCTTT
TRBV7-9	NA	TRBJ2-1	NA	CASSLVGSSYNEQFF	TGTGCCAGCAGCTTAGTCGGGAGCTCCTACAATGAGCAGTTCTTC
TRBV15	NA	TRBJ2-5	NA	CATSRGGAEGETQYF	TGTGCCACCAGCAGGGGGGGGGCGGAGGGAGAGACCCAGTACTTC
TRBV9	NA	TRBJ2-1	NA	CASSPTIGGNEQFF	TGTGCCAGCAGCCCTACAATAGGGGGAAATGAGCAGTTCTTC
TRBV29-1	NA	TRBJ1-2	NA	CSVRRTAGYGYTF	TGCAGCGTTAGGCGGACAGCCGGCTATGGCTACACCTTC
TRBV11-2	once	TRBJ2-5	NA	CASSFEQGTLETQYF	TGTGCCAGCAGCTTCGAACAGGGAACTTTAGAGACCCAGTACTTC
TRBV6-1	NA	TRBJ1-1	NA	CASSEAQGLGNTEAFF	TGTGCCAGCAGTGAAGCGCAGGGGCTAGGCAACACTGAAGCTTTCTTT
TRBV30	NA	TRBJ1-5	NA	CAWSVIWGGGNQPQHF	TGTGCCTGGAGTGTAATATGGGGGGGTGGCAATCAGCCCCAGCATTTT
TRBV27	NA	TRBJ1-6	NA	CASRPLGQTNNSPLHF	TGTGCCAGCAGGCCACTTGGACAGACCAATAATTCACCCCTCCACTTT
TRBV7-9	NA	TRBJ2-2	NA	CASSLEGINTGELFF	TGTGCCAGCAGCTTAGAGGGGATTAACACCGGGGAGCTGTTTTTT
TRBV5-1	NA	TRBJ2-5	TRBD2	CASSLVSGGQETQYF	TGCGCCAGCAGCTTGGTGAGCGGGGGCCAAGAGACCCAGTACTTC
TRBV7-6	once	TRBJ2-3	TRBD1	CASSQDRAPDTQYF	TGTGCCAGCAGCCAGGACAGGGCTCCAGATACGCAGTATTTT
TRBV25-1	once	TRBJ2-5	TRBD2	CASNAGGGYQETQYF	TGTGCCAGCAACGCGGGAGGGGGGTACCAAGAGACCCAGTACTTC